One T cell receptor (beta chain) is described in this entry. The antigen remains undetermined. This entry comes from a study of T-cell reconstitution after alpha-beta-depleted transplantation in children. The authors prepared the TCRbeta library with unique molecular identifiers. MiXCR, applied by TCRdb to the PCR reads, yields one record per CDR3 protein. Of about 440,000 distinct CDR3 sequences in the sample, approximately 41% were seen once. With 2 bases clipped from V and 1 base from J, the junction kept 8 bases outside the gene matches. This CDR3 comprises 16 residues. Germline V lookup: CDR1 ENHRY, CDR2 SYGVKD. Study-level results: Reportedly, alpha-beta T cells present about two months post-transplant originated from several hundred expanded clones of graft origin. Newly produced T cells mostly accounted for T-cell counts and diversity one year post-transplant.

The origin of this receptor is a girl aged 2 to 10 with aplastic anemia, due to receive a stem cell transplant. The V and J genes are TRBV10-3 and TRBJ2-7; 7 nucleotides line up with TRBD1. Material: PBMCs, obtained before TCRalphabeta/CD19-depleted stem cell transplant. CDR3 in DNA: TGTGCCATCAGTGAGGCCAACAGGGGACCTTCCTACGAGCAGTACTTC. Translated: CAISEANRGPSYEQYF.